This TCR beta chain derives from a study of identical twins. Among all donors, each was a healthy Caucasian. Overall study results and limits: Insertion counts were lower in abundant cord blood beta clonotypes, a trend that memory repertoires did not show. Interpretation of the results relied on cross-sectional statistical analysis and not on following the same donors.

Germline CDR1 is SGHVS and CDR2 is FQNEAQ. Trimming pared 2 bases from V and 0 bases from J, leaving 8 bases between. CDR3 length: 14 residues. MiXCR, applied by TCRdb to the 5' RACE reads, yields one record per CDR3 protein. This table has about 700,000 distinct CDR3 sequences, approximately 9% appearing once. This clonotype was detected only a few times. Antigen: not known. This sample also belongs to another study, concerning yellow fever vaccine responses in identical twins.

Sequenced material: PBMCs. The TCR comes from a woman between 18 and 29 years old in good health. The V and J genes are TRBV7-8 and TRBJ2-7; D is unclear. The CDR3, as DNA: TGTGCCAGCAGCTTAATGGCCTACTCCTACGAGCAGTACTTC. Translation: CASSLMAYSYEQYF.